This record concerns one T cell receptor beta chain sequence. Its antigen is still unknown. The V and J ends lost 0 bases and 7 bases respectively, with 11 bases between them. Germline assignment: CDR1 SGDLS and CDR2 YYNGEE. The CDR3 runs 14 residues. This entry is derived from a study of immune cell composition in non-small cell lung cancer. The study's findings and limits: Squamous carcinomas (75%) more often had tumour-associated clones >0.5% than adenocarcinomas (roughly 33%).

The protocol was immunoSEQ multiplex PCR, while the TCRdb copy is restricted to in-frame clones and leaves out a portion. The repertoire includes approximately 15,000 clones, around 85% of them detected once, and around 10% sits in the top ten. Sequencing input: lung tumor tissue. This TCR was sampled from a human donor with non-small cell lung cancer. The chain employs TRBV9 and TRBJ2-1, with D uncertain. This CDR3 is CASSVEHYDNEQFF. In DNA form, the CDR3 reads TGTGCCAGCAGCGTAGAGCACTACGATAATGAGCAGTTCTTC.